This T cell receptor (beta chain) stems from a study of blood T cell repertoires in COVID-19. Here immunoSEQ multiplex PCR was the method, and the copy in TCRdb shows in-frame clones only, minus some. The data hold about 390,000 clones, with about 89% observed a single time. Germline trimming cut 4 bases from V and 4 bases from J; bases unmatched to any gene: 13. The CDR3 sequence is 18 residues long. From germline, CDR1 is SGHRS and CDR2 YFSETQ. Seattle cases were enrolled at active infection and followed longitudinally. The receptor was isolated from an older woman with COVID-19, enrolled during active disease. Sequencing used peripheral blood. This rearrangement joins TRBV5-1 to TRBJ2-6, with 8 bases that match TRBD1. The CDR3 DNA sequence: TGCGCCAGCAGCCCCGGGACAGGCCGCGGGTGGGGGGCCAACGTCCTGACTTTC. Residues: CASSPGTGRGWGANVLTF.